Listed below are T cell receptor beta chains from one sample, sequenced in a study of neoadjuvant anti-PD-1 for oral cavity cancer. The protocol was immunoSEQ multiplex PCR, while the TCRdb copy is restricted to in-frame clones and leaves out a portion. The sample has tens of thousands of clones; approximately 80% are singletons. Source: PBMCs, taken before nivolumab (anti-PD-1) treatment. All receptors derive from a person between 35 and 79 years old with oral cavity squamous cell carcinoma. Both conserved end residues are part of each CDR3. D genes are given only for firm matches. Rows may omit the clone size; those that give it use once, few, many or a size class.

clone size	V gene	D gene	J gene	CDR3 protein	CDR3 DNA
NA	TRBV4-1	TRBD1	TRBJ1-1	CASTKVDRAGARNTEAFF	TGCGCCAGCACAAAAGTTGACAGGGCAGGTGCGCGGAACACTGAAGCTTTCTTT
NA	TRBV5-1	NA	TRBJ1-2	CASSFSGGNYGYTF	TGCGCCAGCAGCTTCTCGGGAGGGAACTATGGCTACACCTTC
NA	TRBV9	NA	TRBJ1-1	CASSSSLGSTEAFF	TGTGCCAGCAGCTCCTCTTTAGGAAGTACTGAAGCTTTCTTT
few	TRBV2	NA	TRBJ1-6	CASRPREGDSPLHF	TGTGCCAGCAGGCCCCGGGAGGGGGATTCACCCCTCCACTTT
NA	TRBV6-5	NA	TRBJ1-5	CASSEAFDQPQHF	TGTGCCAGCAGTGAAGCCTTCGATCAGCCCCAGCATTTT
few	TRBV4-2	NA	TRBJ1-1	CASSQDSNLEAFF	TGTGCCAGCAGCCAAGACAGCAATCTTGAAGCTTTCTTT
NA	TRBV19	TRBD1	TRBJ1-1	CASSSDRGAEAFF	TGTGCCAGTAGTTCTGACAGGGGAGCTGAAGCTTTCTTT
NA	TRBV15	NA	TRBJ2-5	CATSLPGTGGETQYF	TGTGCCACCAGCTTACCGGGCACCGGAGGGGAGACCCAGTACTTC
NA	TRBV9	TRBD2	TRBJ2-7	CASSVAPSGSNEQYF	TGTGCCAGCAGCGTAGCTCCTAGCGGGAGTAACGAGCAGTACTTC
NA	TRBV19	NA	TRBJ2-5	CASSPTRVRETQYF	TGTGCCAGTAGTCCTACTAGGGTCAGGGAGACCCAGTACTTC
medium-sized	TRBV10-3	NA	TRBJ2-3	CAISESGRGTDTQYF	TGTGCCATCAGTGAGTCCGGCAGGGGAACAGATACGCAGTATTTT
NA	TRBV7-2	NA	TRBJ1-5	CASSFHNQPQHF	TGTGCCAGCAGCTTCCACAATCAGCCCCAGCATTTT
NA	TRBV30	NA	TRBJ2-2	CACQTTTNTGELFF	TGTGCCTGTCAGACGACAACGAACACCGGGGAGCTGTTTTTT
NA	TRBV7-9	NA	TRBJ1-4	CASSLFTGGTNEKLFF	TGTGCCAGCAGCTTGTTCACCGGCGGAACTAATGAAAAACTGTTTTTT
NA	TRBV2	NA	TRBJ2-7	CASSTTSYEQYF	TGTGCCAGCAGTACAACCTCCTACGAGCAGTACTTC
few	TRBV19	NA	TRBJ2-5	CASSMLGVGETQYF	TGTGCCAGTAGTATGCTCGGGGTGGGGGAGACCCAGTACTTC
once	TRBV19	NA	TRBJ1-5	CASSSTGNQPQHF	TGTGCCAGTAGTTCGACGGGGAATCAGCCCCAGCATTTT
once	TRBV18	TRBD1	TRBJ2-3	CASHVTGGDTQYF	TGTGCCAGCCACGTAACAGGGGGAGATACGCAGTATTTT
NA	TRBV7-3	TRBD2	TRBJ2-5	CASSLDGRVSETQYF	TGTGCCAGCAGCTTAGACGGGAGGGTTTCTGAGACCCAGTACTTC
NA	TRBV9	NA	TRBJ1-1	CASSIGTKGAEAFF	TGTGCCAGCAGCATAGGGACTAAAGGCGCTGAAGCTTTCTTT
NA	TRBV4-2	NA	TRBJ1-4	CASSQEAGGVGEKLFF	TGTGCCAGCAGCCAAGAAGCGGGGGGCGTAGGTGAAAAACTGTTTTTT
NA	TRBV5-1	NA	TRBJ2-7	CASSPGAAAPYEQYF	TGCGCCAGCAGCCCCGGGGCCGCGGCCCCCTACGAGCAGTACTTC
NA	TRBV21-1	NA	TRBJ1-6	CASSGQGGDSPLHF	TGTGCCAGCAGCGGACAGGGTGGGGATTCACCCCTCCACTTT
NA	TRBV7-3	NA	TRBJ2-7	CASSPRGPGEQYF	TGTGCCAGCAGCCCACGTGGTCCCGGCGAGCAGTACTTC
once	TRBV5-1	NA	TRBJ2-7	CASSRTDRTPYEQYF	TGCGCCAGCAGCCGAACCGACAGGACGCCTTACGAGCAGTACTTC
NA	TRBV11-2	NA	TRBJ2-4	CASSLPNGDIQYF	TGTGCCAGCAGCTTACCAAACGGGGACATTCAGTACTTC
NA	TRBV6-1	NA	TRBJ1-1	CASSRLGEKAFF	TGTGCCAGCAGTAGACTAGGGGAAAAGGCTTTCTTT
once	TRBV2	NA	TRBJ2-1	CASSVTNEQFF	TGTGCCAGCAGTGTAACGAATGAGCAGTTCTTC
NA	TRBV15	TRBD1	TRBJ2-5	CATGETGNQETQYF	TGTGCCACCGGGGAGACAGGGAACCAAGAGACCCAGTACTTC
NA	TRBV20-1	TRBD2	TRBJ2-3	CSAGLEGTQYF	TGCAGTGCTGGACTAGAGGGTACGCAGTATTTT
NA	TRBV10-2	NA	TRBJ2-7	CASSEPHRISYEQYF	TGCGCCAGCAGTGAGCCCCACAGGATCTCCTACGAGCAGTACTTC
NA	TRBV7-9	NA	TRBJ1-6	CASSYTGTNSPLHF	TGTGCCAGCAGCTATACCGGGACCAATTCACCCCTCCACTTT
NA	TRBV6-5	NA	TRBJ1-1	CASSRGKGNTEAFF	TGTGCCAGCAGTCGGGGGAAGGGGAACACTGAAGCTTTCTTT
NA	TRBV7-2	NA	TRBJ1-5	CASSLVGLTTTSNQPQHF	TGTGCCAGCAGCTTAGTGGGACTGACGACGACGAGCAATCAGCCCCAGCATTTT
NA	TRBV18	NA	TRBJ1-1	CASSPQGPGTEAFF	TGTGCCAGCTCACCACAGGGGCCGGGCACTGAAGCTTTCTTT
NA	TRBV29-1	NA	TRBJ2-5	CSVILGGGETQYF	TGCAGCGTTATCCTTGGGGGAGGAGAGACCCAGTACTTC
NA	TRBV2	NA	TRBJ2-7	CASGSREQYF	TGTGCCAGCGGGAGCCGCGAGCAGTACTTC
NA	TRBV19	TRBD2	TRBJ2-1	CASSIGRTSGGSSYNEQFF	TGTGCCAGTAGTATAGGCCGGACTAGCGGGGGAAGCTCCTACAATGAGCAGTTCTTC
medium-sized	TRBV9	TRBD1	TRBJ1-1	CASSPSTGKENTEAFF	TGTGCCAGCAGCCCTTCGACAGGGAAGGAAAACACTGAAGCTTTCTTT
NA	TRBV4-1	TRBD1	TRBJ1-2	CASSLDRGVGYGYTF	TGCGCCAGCAGCCTAGACAGGGGAGTTGGCTATGGCTACACCTTC
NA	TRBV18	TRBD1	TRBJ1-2	CASSTGGADYGYTF	TGTGCCAGCTCAACAGGGGGCGCGGACTATGGCTACACCTTC
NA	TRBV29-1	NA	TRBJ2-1	CSVEDPTGPTYNEQFF	TGCAGCGTTGAAGACCCAACAGGGCCAACCTACAATGAGCAGTTCTTC
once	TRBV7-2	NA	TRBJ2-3	CASSLEVLRDTDTQYF	TGTGCCAGCAGCTTAGAGGTACTCCGGGACACAGATACGCAGTATTTT
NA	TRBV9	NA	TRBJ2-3	CASSVAEHGSQYF	TGTGCCAGCAGCGTAGCTGAACATGGTTCGCAGTATTTT
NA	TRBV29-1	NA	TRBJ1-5	CSVTDRTNQPQHF	TGCAGCGTAACGGACAGAACTAATCAGCCCCAGCATTTT
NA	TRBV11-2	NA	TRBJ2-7	CASSNYEQYF	TGTGCCAGCAGCAACTACGAGCAGTACTTC
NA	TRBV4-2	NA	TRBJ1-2	CASSQPLGVDGYTF	TGTGCCAGCAGCCAGCCTCTGGGGGTGGACGGCTACACCTTC
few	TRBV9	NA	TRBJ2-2	CASSAGLPKGGELFF	TGTGCCAGCAGCGCGGGACTCCCCAAGGGCGGGGAGCTGTTTTTT
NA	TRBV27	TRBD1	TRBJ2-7	CASSAPGQGAYEQYF	TGTGCCAGCAGTGCGCCGGGACAGGGGGCATACGAGCAGTACTTC